This T cell receptor (beta chain) came from a study of blood T cell repertoires in COVID-19. Study in general: Whether acute or convalescent, the COVID-19 samples came from the United States, Italy and Spain.

Trimming cost V 6 bases and J 4 bases; bases outside gene matches: 10. Per germline, CDR1 SQVTM and CDR2 ANQGSEA. This CDR3 contains 14 residues. The data were produced by immunoSEQ multiplex PCR, yet TCRdb's version contains in-frame clones alone and is incomplete. This table holds about 67,000 clones, 80% to 90% found once. This sequence joins TRBV29-1 and TRBJ1-2, with 8 bases identical to TRBD1. Sequencing used peripheral blood. The origin of this receptor is a man in his forties or fifties with active COVID-19. CDR3: CSVQEQGAGYGYTF. The CDR3, as DNA: TGCAGCGTCCAAGAGCAGGGGGCTGGCTATGGCTACACCTTC.